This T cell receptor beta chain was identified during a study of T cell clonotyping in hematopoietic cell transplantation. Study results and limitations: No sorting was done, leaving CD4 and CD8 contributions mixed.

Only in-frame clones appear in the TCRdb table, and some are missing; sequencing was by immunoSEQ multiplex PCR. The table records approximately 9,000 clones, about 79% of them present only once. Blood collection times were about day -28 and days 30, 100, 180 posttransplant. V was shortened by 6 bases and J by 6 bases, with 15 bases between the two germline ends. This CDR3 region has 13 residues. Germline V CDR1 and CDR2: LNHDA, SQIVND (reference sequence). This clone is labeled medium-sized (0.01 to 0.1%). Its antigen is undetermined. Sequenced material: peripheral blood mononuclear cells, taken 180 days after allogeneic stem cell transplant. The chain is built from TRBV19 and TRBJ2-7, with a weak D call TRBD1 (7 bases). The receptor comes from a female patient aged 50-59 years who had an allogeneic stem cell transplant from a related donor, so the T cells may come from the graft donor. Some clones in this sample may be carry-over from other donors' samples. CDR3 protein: CASREGASTEQYF. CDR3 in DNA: TGTGCCAGTAGGGAGGGGGCAAGTACCGAGCAGTACTTC.